Following are 32 T cell receptor beta chains from one sample sequenced in a study of CD4+ T cells in melanoma (dated by TCRdb to between 2020 and 2023). The library came from the immunoSEQ multiplex PCR assay. Here the immuneACCESS table is served through TCRdb, limited to in-frame sequences with V and J called. Missing clones are a known gap in these copies; in checked studies unresolved V genes cover under half, and the rest lacks a known reason. This sample holds over 100,000 clones; about nine tenths were observed only once. The ten largest clones take up approximately 3.5% of the sample. The material sequenced was peripheral blood. The receptor source for this set is a human donor with melanoma.

V and J are TRBV5-4 and TRBJ2-2, with TRBD1 matching over 7 bases. The CDR3 consists of 14 residues. Trimming removed 4 bases from V and 3 bases from J; junction bases left unmatched: 3. CDR1 is SGHNT, CDR2 YYREEE, per germline (reference sequence). CDR3 loop: CASSKGQDTGELFF. The CDR3 DNA sequence: TGTGCCAGCAGCAAAGGACAGGACACCGGGGAGCTGTTTTTT.

The gene calls are TRBV11-3 and TRBJ2-7; 7 bases agree with TRBD2. The ends lost 4 bases at V and 8 bases at J; junction bases unmatched: 5. This CDR3 contains 12 residues. Germline lookup yields CDR1 SGHNT and CDR2 YENEEA. This chain's CDR3 is CASSSPGRKQYF. The CDR3 bases are TGTGCCAGCAGCTCCCCCGGGAGGAAGCAGTACTTC.

This clone was seen a few times. The rearrangement joins TRBV7-2 to TRBJ1-1, with 7 bases aligning to TRBD1. V dropped 2 bases and J dropped 5; count of bases not matched to a gene: 17. The CDR3 length is 18 residues. Per the germline V gene, CDR1 is SGHTA and CDR2 is FQGNSA. The CDR3 nucleotides read TGTGCCAGCAGCTTACGCATTTTGTCTGAGGGGGCTTTGACTGAAGCTTTCTTT. Translated: CASSLRILSEGALTEAFF. Based on the CDR3 plus reference TRBV7-2 and TRBJ1-1, the full variable domain is GAGVSQSPSNKVTEKGKDVELRCDPISGHTALYWYRQSLGQGLEFLIYFQGNSAPDKSGLPSDRFSAERTGGSVSTLTIQRTQQEDSAVYLCASSLRILSEGALTEAFFGQGTRLTVV.

The V and J genes are TRBV7-2 and TRBJ2-7, with D perhaps given as TRBD1 or TRBD2 (5 bases each). This CDR3 comprises 14 residues. The germline V and J ends were trimmed by 0 bases and 3 bases, with 9 bases remaining between them. Germline V gene sequence: CDR1 SGHTA, CDR2 FQGNSA. The CDR3 DNA reads as TGTGCCAGCAGCTTAGCAGGGGAGAACTACGAGCAGTACTTC. It specifies CASSLAGENYEQYF.

This clone was counted a few times. CDR3 protein: CAWSPLLGYGYTF. The CDR3 region has the DNA TGTGCCTGGAGCCCTCTGTTGGGCTATGGCTACACCTTC. The V and J genes are TRBV30 and TRBJ1-2, with D uncertain. The CDR3 is 13 residues long. V was trimmed by 3 bases and J by 4 bases, leaving 12 bases between them. Germline CDR1 GTSNPN, CDR2 SVGIG (reference sequence).

The chain joins TRBV15 to TRBJ2-1, with 9 bases identical to TRBD2. CDR3 size: 17 residues. Germline V gene lookup returns CDR1 LNHNV and CDR2 YYDKDF (reference sequence). V shed 2 bases and J 2 bases; nucleotides not matched to a gene: 7. CDR3 DNA: TGTGCCACCAGCAGACTCCCTTCTAGCGGGGCCTACAATGAGCAGTTCTTC. Amino acids: CATSRLPSSGAYNEQFF.

The V call is TRBV28, the J call TRBJ1-2; 7 bases fit TRBD1. The germline V gene has CDR1 MDHEN and CDR2 SYDVKM. V lost 5 bases and J lost 8; bases outside the gene matches: 17. The CDR3 runs 16 residues. The CDR3 region has the DNA TGTGCCAGCAGTCCTTACCGGGGACAGCGGGCGATCGGCTACACCTTC. It yields the protein CASSPYRGQRAIGYTF.

The V call is TRBV29-1, the J call TRBJ2-5, with 8 bases aligning to TRBD2. V dropped 5 bases and J dropped 2; count of bases not matched to a gene: 10. Germline V CDR1 and CDR2: SQVTM, ANQGSEA. The length of the CDR3 is 15 residues. The DNA of the CDR3 is TGCAGCGTTAGAGGGAGGCCTAGCGGGCAAGAGACCCAGTACTTC. Translated, it gives CSVRGRPSGQETQYF.

The chain joins TRBV27 to TRBJ2-3; 9 bases agree with TRBD2. J gave up 0 bases and V 6 bases, and 4 bases lay outside the gene matches. The CDR3 runs to 15 residues. Germline assignment: CDR1 MNHEY and CDR2 SMNVEV (reference sequence). The CDR3 DNA follows: TGTGCCAGCAGGGCCGGGACTAGCAGCACAGATACGCAGTATTTT. Residues: CASRAGTSSTDTQYF.

This chain joins TRBV14 and TRBJ2-1; D is perhaps TRBD2 (6 bases). Trimming removed 7 bases from V and 7 bases from J, with 14 bases in between. The CDR3 length is 13 residues. The germline V gene encodes CDR1 SGHDN and CDR2 FVKESK. CDR3 protein: CASKGLAVNEQFF. In nucleotides, the CDR3 is TGTGCCAGCAAGGGCTTAGCGGTTAATGAGCAGTTCTTC.

The J gene is TRBJ1-2, the V gene TRBV5-4; no clear D gene. Germline CDR1 reads SGHNT; CDR2 reads YYREEE (reference sequence). This CDR3 comprises 14 residues. The ends were cut back, 0 bases at V and 9 bases at J, with 15 bases in the middle. The DNA for the CDR3 is TGTGCCAGCAGCTTGGCCGAGGGATATCTCAGCTACACCTTC. It encodes CASSLAEGYLSYTF.

The chain employs TRBV19 and TRBJ1-4, with D unresolved. CDR1 is LNHDA and CDR2 is SQIVND in the germline V gene (reference sequence). This CDR3 region has 15 residues. Trimming removed 6 bases at V and 0 bases at J, with 11 bases between. The CDR3 DNA sequence: TGTGCCAGTAGCCCCGACGATGCAACTAATGAAAAACTGTTTTTT. Translating gives CASSPDDATNEKLFF.

The chain links TRBV7-2 to TRBJ1-2; a weak D match, TRBD1 (5 bases). CDR3 size: 13 residues. The V end lost 5 bases, the J end lost 5 bases, and 12 bases lay between the germline ends. Germline V CDR1 and CDR2: SGHTA, FQGNSA. The CDR3 DNA sequence: TGTGCCAGCAGCCAGGGACCGACATATGGCTACACCTTC. It encodes CASSQGPTYGYTF.

This chain uses TRBV6-6 with TRBJ2-3, with a weak D call TRBD2 (6 bases). Germline CDR1 MNHNY, CDR2 SVGAGI (reference sequence). Deletions cut 4 bases from V and 3 bases from J, with 11 bases between. The CDR3 runs 14 residues. The CDR3 DNA reads as TGTGCCAGCAGTTGGGGGAGCGGGACAGATACGCAGTATTTT. Translation: CASSWGSGTDTQYF.

The chain carries TRBV5-6 and TRBJ1-5; a possible D gene is TRBD1 (5 bases). Germline CDR1 reads SGHDT; CDR2 reads YYEEEE. Trimming took off 2 bases at V and 3 bases at J, with 9 bases between the two ends. The CDR3 runs 14 residues. In DNA, the CDR3 is TGTGCCAGCAGCTTCAGGGAATACAATCAGCCCCAGCATTTT. It encodes CASSFREYNQPQHF. Filled out from reference TRBV5-6 and TRBJ1-5, the complete variable domain reads DAGVTQSPTHLIKTRGQQVTLRCSPKSGHDTVSWYQQALGQGPQFIFQYYEEEERQRGNFPDRFSGHQFPNYSSELNVNALLLGDSALYLCASSFREYNQPQHFGDGTRLSIL.

This chain links TRBV4-2 with TRBJ2-1, with D tentatively TRBD1 or TRBD2 (5 bases each). With 4 bases removed from V and 4 bases from J, the gap between germline ends came to 17 bases. Germline V gene lookup returns CDR1 LGHNA and CDR2 YNFKEQ. The length of the CDR3 is 16 residues. The CDR3: CASSLGARGSYNEQFF. The CDR3 DNA follows: TGTGCCAGCAGCCTTGGTGCGAGGGGAAGTTACAATGAGCAGTTCTTC.

The gene calls are TRBV5-1 and TRBJ1-1, with 8 bases that match TRBD1. The V gene end was trimmed by 1 base and the J gene end by 1 base; junction bases not matched to a gene: 0. CDR3 length: 14 amino acids. CDR1 SGHRS and CDR2 YFSETQ come from the germline V gene. The CDR3 sequence: CASSLTGGNTEAFF. The DNA for the CDR3 is TGCGCCAGCAGCTTGACAGGGGGGAACACTGAAGCTTTCTTT.

The chain combines TRBV7-3 with TRBJ2-7; maybe TRBD2 (6 bases). CDR3 length: 15 amino acids. Trimming took off 5 bases at V and 0 bases at J, with 14 bases between the two ends. Germline lookup yields CDR1 SGHTA and CDR2 FQGTGA. The CDR3 DNA reads TGTGCCAGCAGCGAAGGGCCGACTAGCTCCTACGAGCAGTACTTC. Encoded protein: CASSEGPTSSYEQYF.

This chain links TRBV7-2 with TRBJ2-3, with D possibly being TRBD1 (6 bases). CDR3 length: 14 residues. V was clipped by 1 base and J by 4 bases, with 9 bases between them. Germline CDR1 and CDR2: SGHTA and FQGNSA. The CDR3 nucleotides are TGTGCCAGCAGCTTAGACAGGGTCTCAGATACGCAGTATTTT. This encodes CASSLDRVSDTQYF.

The J gene is TRBJ2-5, the V gene TRBV19; 7 bases align to TRBD1. CDR3 size: 15 residues. Germline CDR1 reads LNHDA; CDR2 reads SQIVND (reference sequence). V shed 5 bases and J 5 bases; nucleotides not matched to a gene: 11. The CDR3 DNA follows: TGTGCCAGTAGTCCGAACACAGGGGTTGGGGAGACCCAGTACTTC. Its translation: CASSPNTGVGETQYF.

This rearrangement joins TRBV29-1 to TRBJ2-4; 9 bases map to TRBD1. Losses at the gene ends were 8 bases for V and 9 bases for J; bases not matched to a gene: 17. Germline V gives CDR1 SQVTM, CDR2 ANQGSEA. The CDR3 sequence is 15 residues long. The CDR3 DNA reads TGCAGCCACCGAGGCGAGGACAGGGGTGAGGGCATTCAGTACTTC. Translating gives CSHRGEDRGEGIQYF.

CDR3 sequence: CASSADRGTEAFF. Written as DNA, the CDR3 is TGTGCCAGCAGCGCCGACAGGGGGACTGAAGCTTTCTTT. This sequence joins TRBV7-9 and TRBJ1-1; TRBD1 matches 9 bases. The V segment lost 5 bases and the J segment 5 bases; nucleotides outside the gene matches: 3. Germline V CDR1 and CDR2: SEHNR, FQNEAQ (reference sequence). CDR3 size: 13 residues.

This chain uses TRBV27 with TRBJ1-2; D remains unclear. The CDR3 extends over 14 amino acids. The V end was cut by 2 bases, the J end by 7 bases, with 14 bases between. The germline V gene has CDR1 MNHEY and CDR2 SMNVEV (reference sequence). The CDR3 DNA reads TGTGCCAGCAGTTTAGGTGGACGGGGATCTGGCTACACCTTC. Its translation is CASSLGGRGSGYTF.

This clone was counted a few times. The V gene is TRBV7-2, the J gene TRBJ2-3; D may be TRBD1 (6 bases). V dropped 2 bases and J dropped 0 bases, with 18 bases sitting between them. The CDR3 extends over 18 amino acids. Germline CDR1 is SGHTA and CDR2 is FQGNSA. The CDR3 loop is CASSLYAAGASSTDTQYF. CDR3 DNA: TGTGCCAGCAGCTTATATGCCGCAGGGGCGTCTAGCACAGATACGCAGTATTTT. Full variable domain (outside the CDR3, taken from reference TRBV7-2 and TRBJ2-3): GAGVSQSPSNKVTEKGKDVELRCDPISGHTALYWYRQSLGQGLEFLIYFQGNSAPDKSGLPSDRFSAERTGGSVSTLTIQRTQQEDSAVYLCASSLYAAGASSTDTQYFGPGTRLTVL.

V is TRBV5-6 and J is TRBJ2-3; possible D gene TRBD1, 6 bases. The V end was cut by 0 bases, the J end by 1 base, with 9 bases between. The CDR3 spans 15 residues. CDR1 SGHDT and CDR2 YYEEEE come from the germline V gene. The CDR3 nucleotides are TGTGCCAGCAGCTTGGTGGGGGCGGGCACAGATACGCAGTATTTT. Translation: CASSLVGAGTDTQYF.

The rearrangement joins TRBV6-4 to TRBJ2-5; weak D call: TRBD2 (6 bases). This CDR3 region has 16 residues. Trimming stripped 6 bases from V and 1 base from J, with 18 bases between. CDR1 and CDR2 from the germline V gene are MRHNA and SNTAGT. The CDR3 bases are TGTGCCAGCAGAACCCCAGCTAGCGCGTCCCAAGAGACCCAGTACTTC. Its protein product is CASRTPASASQETQYF.

This clone was counted between two and nine times. The chain uses TRBV2 and TRBJ2-2; tentative D call: TRBD1 (5 bases). The CDR3 sequence is 14 residues long. Germline V gives CDR1 SNHLY, CDR2 FYNNEI. V lost 5 bases to trimming and J lost 2 bases, with 9 bases between them. CDR3 amino acids: CASSPDSNTGELFF. Written as DNA, the CDR3 is TGTGCCAGCAGTCCCGACAGCAACACCGGGGAGCTGTTTTTT.

This clone was seen a single time. V is TRBV9 and J is TRBJ1-2; no clear D. The germline V gene has CDR1 SGDLS and CDR2 YYNGEE. The length of the CDR3 is 16 residues. Between the trimmed V and J ends, which lost 5 bases and 6 bases, there was a span of 23 bases. This chain's CDR3 is CASSPGPSPPIDGYTF. DNA for the CDR3: TGTGCCAGCAGTCCGGGTCCTAGCCCCCCCATCGATGGCTACACCTTC.

The chain has TRBV9 and TRBJ2-3; 9 bases map to TRBD2. V trimming: 0 bases; J trimming: 9 bases; junction bases outside the gene matches: 5. Germline lookup yields CDR1 SGDLS and CDR2 YYNGEE. This CDR3 region has 14 residues. The DNA for the CDR3 is TGTGCCAGCAGCGTAGGTGTAGCGGGAGACACGCAGTATTTT. Its protein product is CASSVGVAGDTQYF.

The chain couples TRBV27 to TRBJ1-1; D ambiguous. The V gene's germline CDR1 is MNHEY and CDR2 SMNVEV (reference sequence). CDR3 length equals 16 residues. V was pared by 0 bases and J by 1 base, with 12 bases between. The chain's CDR3 is CASSLSRRAGNTEAFF. CDR3 coding DNA: TGTGCCAGCAGTTTATCCAGGCGGGCGGGGAACACTGAAGCTTTCTTT.

V usage is TRBV6-6 and J usage is TRBJ2-2; possibly TRBD1 for D (6 bases). The CDR3 runs to 14 residues. Per germline, CDR1 MNHNY and CDR2 SVGAGI (reference sequence). Deletions cut 1 base from V and 6 bases from J, with 9 bases between. The CDR3 region is CASSYLQGSGELFF. CDR3 bases: TGTGCCAGCAGTTACTTACAGGGTTCCGGGGAGCTGTTTTTT.

The gene calls are TRBV30 and TRBJ2-3, with TRBD2 matching over 13 bases. The CDR3 has 16 residues. The J segment lost 2 bases and the V segment lost 1 base, leaving 3 bases of the junction unmatched. The germline gives CDR1 GTSNPN, CDR2 SVGIG (reference sequence). This chain's CDR3 is CAWSAGTSGITDTQYF. CDR3 sequence (DNA): TGTGCCTGGAGTGCCGGGACTAGCGGGATCACAGATACGCAGTATTTT.